A single sample is the source of the 2 T cell receptor beta chains below, sequenced in a study of blood T cell repertoires in COVID-19. The data were produced by immunoSEQ multiplex PCR, yet TCRdb's version contains in-frame clones alone and is incomplete. The sample lists some 300,000 clones; 85% to 90% were seen once. The sequenced sample was PBMCs or T cells enriched from blood (not recorded which). The receptor set was obtained from a man in his thirties or forties who had recovered from COVID-19.

V and J are TRBV2 and TRBJ1-4; D unresolved. The CDR3 covers 16 residues. Germline V lookup: CDR1 SNHLY, CDR2 FYNNEI. The ends were cut back, 3 bases at V and 8 bases at J, with 19 bases in the middle. DNA of the CDR3: TGTGCCAGCAGTGATAGGGAACACGGGGTTGGAGAAAAACTGTTTTTT. Translation gives CASSDREHGVGEKLFF.

The J gene is TRBJ1-3, the V gene TRBV30; D may be TRBD1 (5 bases). The CDR3 extends over 15 amino acids. The germline V gene has CDR1 GTSNPN and CDR2 SVGIG (reference sequence). The V end was cut by 2 bases, the J end by 4 bases, with 15 bases between. CDR3 region: CAWSPGEGPGNTIYF. DNA for the CDR3: TGTGCCTGGAGTCCCGGGGAGGGGCCGGGAAACACCATATATTTT.